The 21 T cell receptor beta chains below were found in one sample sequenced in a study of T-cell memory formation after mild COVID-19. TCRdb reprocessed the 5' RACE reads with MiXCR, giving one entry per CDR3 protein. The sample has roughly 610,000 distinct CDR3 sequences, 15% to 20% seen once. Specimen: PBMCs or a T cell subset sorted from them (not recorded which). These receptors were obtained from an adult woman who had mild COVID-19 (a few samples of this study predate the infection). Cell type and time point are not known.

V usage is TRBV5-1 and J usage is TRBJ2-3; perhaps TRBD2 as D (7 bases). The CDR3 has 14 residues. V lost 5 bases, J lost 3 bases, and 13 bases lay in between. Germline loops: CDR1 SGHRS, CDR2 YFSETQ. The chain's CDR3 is CASRWGGPTDTQYF. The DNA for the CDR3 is TGCGCCAGCAGGTGGGGGGGGCCGACAGATACGCAGTATTTT.

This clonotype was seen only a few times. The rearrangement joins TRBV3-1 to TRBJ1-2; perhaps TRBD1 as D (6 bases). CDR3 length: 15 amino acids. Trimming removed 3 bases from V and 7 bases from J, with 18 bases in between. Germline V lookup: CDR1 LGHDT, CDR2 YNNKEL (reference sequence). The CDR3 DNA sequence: TGTGCCAGCAGCCAGACGACAGGATCGGGCCGTGGCTACACCTTC. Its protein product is CASSQTTGSGRGYTF.

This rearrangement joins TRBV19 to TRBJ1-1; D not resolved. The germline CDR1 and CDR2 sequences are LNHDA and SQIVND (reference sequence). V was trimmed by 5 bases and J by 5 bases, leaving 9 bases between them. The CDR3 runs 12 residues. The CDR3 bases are TGTGCCAGTAGTCACCTTATGACTGAAGCTTTCTTT. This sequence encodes CASSHLMTEAFF.

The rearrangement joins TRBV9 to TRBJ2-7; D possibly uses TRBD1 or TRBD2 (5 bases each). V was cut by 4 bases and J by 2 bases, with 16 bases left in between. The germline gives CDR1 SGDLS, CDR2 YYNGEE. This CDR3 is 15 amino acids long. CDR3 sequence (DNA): TGTGCCAGCAGCCTCGCTTCGGGACCTACCTACGAGCAGTACTTC. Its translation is CASSLASGPTYEQYF.

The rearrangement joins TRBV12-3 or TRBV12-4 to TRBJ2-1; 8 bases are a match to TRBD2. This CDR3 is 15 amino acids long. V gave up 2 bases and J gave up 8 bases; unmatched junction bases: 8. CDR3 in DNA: TGTGCCAGCAGTTTACAATGGACTAGCAAGTATGAGCAGTTCTTC. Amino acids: CASSLQWTSKYEQFF.

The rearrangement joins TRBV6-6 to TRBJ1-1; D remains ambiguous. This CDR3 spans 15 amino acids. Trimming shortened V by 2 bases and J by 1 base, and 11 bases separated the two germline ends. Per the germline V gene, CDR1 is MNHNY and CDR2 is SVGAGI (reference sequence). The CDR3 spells CASSYRPGQNTEAFF. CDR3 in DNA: TGTGCCAGCAGTTACCGGCCTGGGCAGAACACTGAAGCTTTCTTT.

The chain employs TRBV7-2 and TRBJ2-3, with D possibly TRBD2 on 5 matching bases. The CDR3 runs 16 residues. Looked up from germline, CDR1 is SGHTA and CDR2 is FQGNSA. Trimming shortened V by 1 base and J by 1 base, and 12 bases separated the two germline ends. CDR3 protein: CASSLELSGGTDTQYF. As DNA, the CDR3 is TGTGCCAGCAGCTTAGAGCTCAGCGGAGGCACAGATACGCAGTATTTT.

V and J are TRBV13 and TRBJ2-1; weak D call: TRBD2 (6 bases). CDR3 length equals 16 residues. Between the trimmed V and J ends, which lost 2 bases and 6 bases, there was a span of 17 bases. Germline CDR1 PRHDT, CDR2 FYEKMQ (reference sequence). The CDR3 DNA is TGTGCCAGCAGCTTATTTGGGGTAGCGGCCCTCAATGAGCAGTTCTTC. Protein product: CASSLFGVAALNEQFF.

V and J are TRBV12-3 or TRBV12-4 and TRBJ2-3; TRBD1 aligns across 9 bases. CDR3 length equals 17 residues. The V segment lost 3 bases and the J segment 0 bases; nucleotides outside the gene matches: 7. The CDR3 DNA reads TGTGCCAGCAGTTTCACGGGACAGGGAACTAGCACAGATACGCAGTATTTT. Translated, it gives CASSFTGQGTSTDTQYF.

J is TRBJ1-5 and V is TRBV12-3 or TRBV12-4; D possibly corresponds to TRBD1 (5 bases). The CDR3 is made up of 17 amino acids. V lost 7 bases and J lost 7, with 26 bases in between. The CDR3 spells CASTRERGQVSSQPQHF. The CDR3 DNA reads TGTGCCAGCACCCGGGAAAGGGGCCAGGTCTCGTCGCAGCCCCAGCATTTT.

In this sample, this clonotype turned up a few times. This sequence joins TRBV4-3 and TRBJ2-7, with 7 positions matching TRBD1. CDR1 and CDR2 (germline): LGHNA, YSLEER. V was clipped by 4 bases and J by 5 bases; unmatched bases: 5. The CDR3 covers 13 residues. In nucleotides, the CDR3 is TGCGCCAGCAGCCGCCGGGACAGAGACGAGCAGTACTTC. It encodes CASSRRDRDEQYF.

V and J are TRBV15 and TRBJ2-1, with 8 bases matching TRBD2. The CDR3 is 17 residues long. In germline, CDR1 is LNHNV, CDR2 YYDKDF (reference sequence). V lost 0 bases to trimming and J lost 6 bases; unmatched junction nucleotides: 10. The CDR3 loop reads CATSRDYPGRGGNEQFF. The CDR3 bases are TGTGCCACCAGCAGAGATTACCCCGGGAGGGGGGGCAATGAGCAGTTCTTC.

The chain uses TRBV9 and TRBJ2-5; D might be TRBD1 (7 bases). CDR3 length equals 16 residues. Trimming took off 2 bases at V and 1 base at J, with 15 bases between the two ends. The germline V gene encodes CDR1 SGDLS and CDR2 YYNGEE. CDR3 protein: CASSVSGGTVQETQYF. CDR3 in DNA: TGTGCCAGCAGCGTTAGTGGGGGGACAGTCCAAGAGACCCAGTACTTC.

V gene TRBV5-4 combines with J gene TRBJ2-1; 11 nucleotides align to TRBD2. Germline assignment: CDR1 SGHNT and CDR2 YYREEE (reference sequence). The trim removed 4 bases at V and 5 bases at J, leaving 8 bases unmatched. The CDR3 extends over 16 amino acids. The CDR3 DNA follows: TGTGCCAGCAGCCGGACCGGGACTAGCGGTAACAATGAGCAGTTCTTC. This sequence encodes CASSRTGTSGNNEQFF.

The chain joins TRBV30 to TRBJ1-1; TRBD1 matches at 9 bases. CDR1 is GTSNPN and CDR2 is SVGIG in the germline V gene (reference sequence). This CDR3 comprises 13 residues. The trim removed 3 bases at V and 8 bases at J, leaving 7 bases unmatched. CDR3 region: CAWSAAGTGEAFF. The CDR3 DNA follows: TGTGCCTGGAGCGCTGCAGGGACAGGGGAAGCTTTCTTT.

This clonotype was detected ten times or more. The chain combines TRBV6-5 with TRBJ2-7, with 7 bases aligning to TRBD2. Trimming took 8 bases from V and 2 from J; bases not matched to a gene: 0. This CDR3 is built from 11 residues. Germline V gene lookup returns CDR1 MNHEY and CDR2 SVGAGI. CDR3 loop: CASGGAYEQYF. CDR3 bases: TGTGCCAGCGGGGGGGCCTACGAGCAGTACTTC.

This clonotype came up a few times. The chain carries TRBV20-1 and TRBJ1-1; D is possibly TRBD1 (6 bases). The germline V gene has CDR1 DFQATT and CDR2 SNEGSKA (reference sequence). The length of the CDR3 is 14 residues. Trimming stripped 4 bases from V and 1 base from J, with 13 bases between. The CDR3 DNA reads TGCAGTGCTACAATGGGGGGGCCGAACACTGAAGCTTTCTTT. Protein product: CSATMGGPNTEAFF.

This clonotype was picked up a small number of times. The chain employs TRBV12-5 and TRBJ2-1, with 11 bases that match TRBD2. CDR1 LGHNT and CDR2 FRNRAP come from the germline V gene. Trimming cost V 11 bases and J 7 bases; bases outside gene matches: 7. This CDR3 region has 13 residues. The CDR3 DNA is TGTGCTGGTCTAGCGGGAGGCTGGAATGAGCAGTTCTTC. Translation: CAGLAGGWNEQFF.

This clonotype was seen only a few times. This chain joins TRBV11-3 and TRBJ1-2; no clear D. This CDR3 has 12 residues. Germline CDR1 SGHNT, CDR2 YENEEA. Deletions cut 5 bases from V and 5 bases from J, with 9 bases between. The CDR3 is CASSAPAYGYTF. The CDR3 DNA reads TGTGCCAGCAGCGCCCCAGCTTATGGCTACACCTTC.

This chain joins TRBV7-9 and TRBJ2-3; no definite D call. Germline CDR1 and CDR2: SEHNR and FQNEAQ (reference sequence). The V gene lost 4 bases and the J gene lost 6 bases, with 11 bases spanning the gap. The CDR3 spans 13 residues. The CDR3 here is CASSSPATDTQYF. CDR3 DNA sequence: TGTGCCAGCAGCTCTCCTGCTACCGATACGCAGTATTTT.

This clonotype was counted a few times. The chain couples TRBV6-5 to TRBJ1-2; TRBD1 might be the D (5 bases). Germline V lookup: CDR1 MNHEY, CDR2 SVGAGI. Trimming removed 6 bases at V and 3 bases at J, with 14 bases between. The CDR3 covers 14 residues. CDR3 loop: CASRSTGAHYGYTF. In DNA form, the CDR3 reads TGTGCCAGCAGATCAACCGGGGCGCACTATGGCTACACCTTC.